Presented here are 27 T cell receptor beta chains from one specimen sequenced in a study of T-cell reconstitution after alpha-beta-depleted transplantation in children. Preparation of the TCRbeta library was carried out with unique molecular identifiers. TCRdb used MiXCR to reprocess the PCR reads, holding one entry per CDR3 protein. The table records 250,000 or so distinct CDR3 sequences, more than 20% of them present only once. The material was PBMCs, mostly from graft donor cells, obtained 360 days after TCRalphabeta/CD19-depleted stem cell transplant. The receptors originated from a female patient aged 2 to 10 who had a stem cell transplant for congenital amegakaryocytic thrombocytopenia, so the T cells may come from the graft donor.

The gene calls are TRBV4-2 and TRBJ2-3; tentative D call: TRBD1 (6 bases). Germline CDR1 is LGHNA and CDR2 is YNFKEQ. Between the trimmed V and J ends, which lost 1 base and 2 bases, there was a span of 16 bases. The CDR3 has 17 amino acids. CDR3 residues: CASSQGVWTANTDTQYF. For the CDR3, the DNA is TGTGCCAGCAGCCAAGGGGTCTGGACAGCTAACACAGATACGCAGTATTTT.

This clonotype has a count of ten or more. The V gene is TRBV3-1, the J gene TRBJ1-2; D is unresolved. The V and J ends lost 4 bases and 2 bases respectively, with 8 bases between them. Germline loops: CDR1 LGHDT, CDR2 YNNKEL (reference sequence). CDR3 length: 13 residues. The CDR3 spells CASSLGLNYGYTF. The CDR3 coding sequence is TGTGCCAGCAGCCTAGGTCTGAACTATGGCTACACCTTC.

CDR3 amino acids: CASSSYRGEAFF. The CDR3 DNA reads as TGTGCCAGCTCCTCTTACAGGGGTGAAGCTTTCTTT. The V call is TRBV25-1, the J call TRBJ1-1; 7 bases map to TRBD1. The V segment lost 8 bases and the J segment 7 bases; nucleotides outside the gene matches: 7. Germline loops: CDR1 MGHDK, CDR2 SYGVNS. The CDR3 spans 12 residues.

This clonotype has more than one count but fewer than ten. The V call is TRBV4-1, the J call TRBJ2-1; 7 positions match TRBD2. The CDR3 is 14 residues long. Germline lookup yields CDR1 MGHRA and CDR2 YSYEKL. V lost 1 base, J lost 3 bases, and 0 bases stayed unmatched. Written as DNA, the CDR3 is TGCGCCAGCAGCCAAGGGGACTACTACAATGAGCAGTTCTTC. Translating gives CASSQGDYYNEQFF.

J is TRBJ2-2 and V is TRBV9; no clear D. The germline V gene has CDR1 SGDLS and CDR2 YYNGEE. This CDR3 has 14 residues. Trimming pared 2 bases from V and 5 bases from J, leaving 10 bases between. Here the CDR3 DNA reads TGTGCCAGCAGCGTTAGATTTGGGACCGGGGAGCTGTTTTTT. It yields the protein CASSVRFGTGELFF.

This clonotype appeared a few times. The chain is built from TRBV2 and TRBJ2-2; 8 bases map to TRBD1. CDR3 length equals 14 residues. V was clipped by 6 bases and J by 6 bases; unmatched bases: 6. From germline, CDR1 is SNHLY and CDR2 FYNNEI. CDR3 in DNA: TGTGCCAGCAGAGCGACAGGGGATTCCGGGGAGCTGTTTTTT. Translating gives CASRATGDSGELFF.

This clonotype appeared a few times. V is TRBV29-1 and J is TRBJ2-1; D not certain. The length of the CDR3 is 15 residues. Trimming pared 0 bases from V and 8 bases from J, leaving 17 bases between. Germline CDR1 is SQVTM and CDR2 is ANQGSEA. The CDR3 region is CSVEEFLVRRDEQFF. The CDR3, as DNA: TGCAGCGTTGAAGAGTTCCTAGTACGGCGCGATGAGCAGTTCTTC.

This clonotype came up many times. CDR3 in DNA: TGTGCCAGCAGTTTAGCGCAACAGATTCAGTACTTC. It codes for CASSLAQQIQYF. The chain is built from TRBV12-3 or TRBV12-4 and TRBJ2-4; D uncertain. The CDR3 has 12 residues. V lost 0 bases and J lost 10, with 7 bases in between.

This clonotype has only one observation. The V and J genes are TRBV23-1 and TRBJ2-7, with D perhaps TRBD2 (5 bases). TRBV23-1 counts as an open reading frame of uncertain function. V shed 4 bases and J shed 1 base, with 14 bases lying between them. The CDR3 is 15 amino acids. CDR3 sequence (DNA): TGCGCCAGCAGTCGACTCCGTGGGGAGTCCTACGAGCAGTACTTC. Its translation is CASSRLRGESYEQYF.

The V and J genes are TRBV20-1 and TRBJ1-2, with D perhaps matching TRBD1 (6 bases). The V gene lost 6 bases and the J gene lost 1 base, with 15 bases spanning the gap. CDR1 DFQATT and CDR2 SNEGSKA come from the germline V gene (reference sequence). The CDR3 has 14 residues. CDR3 region: CSAAGTHLNYGYTF. Here the CDR3 DNA reads TGCAGTGCGGCCGGGACACATCTTAACTATGGCTACACCTTC.

The chain links TRBV12-3 or TRBV12-4 to TRBJ2-2, with a possible D match to TRBD2 (6 bases). Trimming removed 6 bases from V and 6 bases from J, with 17 bases in between. This CDR3 comprises 15 residues. CDR3 coding DNA: TGTGCCAGCAGCCAAATCCCGGGACTCGCCGGGGAGCTGTTTTTT. Protein sequence: CASSQIPGLAGELFF.

This clonotype was recorded a few times. The CDR3 sequence is CASSPRGTGRYEQYF. The CDR3 DNA sequence: TGTGCCAGCAGTCCCAGGGGGACAGGTCGCTACGAGCAGTACTTC. The rearrangement uses TRBV9 and TRBJ2-7; 8 bases align to TRBD1. The germline V gene has CDR1 SGDLS and CDR2 YYNGEE. The CDR3 consists of 15 residues. The junction had 10 bases not matched to a gene; V was cut back by 5 bases and J by 3 bases.

The chain links TRBV4-2 to TRBJ1-3, with D tentatively TRBD1 (6 bases). This CDR3 spans 17 amino acids. From germline, CDR1 is LGHNA and CDR2 YNFKEQ. The germline V and J ends were trimmed by 0 bases and 0 bases, with 12 bases remaining between them. CDR3 residues: CASSQEGAGHSGNTIYF. The DNA for the CDR3 is TGTGCCAGCAGCCAAGAGGGGGCAGGCCACTCTGGAAACACCATATATTTT.

This clonotype was observed many times. This rearrangement joins TRBV3-1 to TRBJ2-7; D unresolved. The CDR3 totals 13 residues. Germline assignment: CDR1 LGHDT and CDR2 YNNKEL (reference sequence). Trimming stripped 5 bases from V and 2 bases from J, with 10 bases between. The CDR3 here is CASSYSVAYEQYF. The CDR3 bases are TGTGCCAGCAGCTATAGTGTTGCCTACGAGCAGTACTTC.

The CDR3 DNA is TGTGCCATCACAGCGGGGGGGCCGTCAGATACGCAGTATTTT. Amino acid sequence: CAITAGGPSDTQYF. The V call is TRBV10-3, the J call TRBJ2-3; the match to TRBD2 covers 10 bases. The junction had 5 bases not matched to a gene; V was cut back by 7 bases and J by 4 bases. Per the germline V gene, CDR1 is ENHRY and CDR2 is SYGVKD. The CDR3 totals 14 residues.

This clonotype turned up a few times. The chain employs TRBV18 and TRBJ2-1, with no clear D. The CDR3 extends over 13 amino acids. Germline V gene sequence: CDR1 KGHSH, CDR2 LQKENI. V lost 2 bases and J 4 bases, leaving 6 bases between the germline ends. The CDR3 sequence is CASSPIAYNEQFF. CDR3 DNA: TGTGCCAGCTCACCAATTGCGTACAATGAGCAGTTCTTC. Complete variable domain (other parts from reference TRBV18 and TRBJ2-1): NAGVMQNPRHLVRRRGQEARLRCSPMKGHSHVYWYRQLPEEGLKFMVYLQKENIIDESGMPKERFSAEFPKEGPSILRIQQVVRGDSAAYFCASSPIAYNEQFFGPGTRLTVL.

This clonotype was picked up many times. This sequence joins TRBV4-2 and TRBJ2-1; 9 bases are a match to TRBD1. The CDR3 contains 16 residues. Germline loops: CDR1 LGHNA, CDR2 YNFKEQ. After removal of 1 base from V and 5 bases from J, the junction contained 6 bases not matched to a gene. DNA for the CDR3: TGTGCCAGCAGCCAAGTGGGGACAGGGACCCACAATGAGCAGTTCTTC. This translates into CASSQVGTGTHNEQFF.

The rearrangement uses TRBV7-2 and TRBJ1-4; the D gene is possibly TRBD1 (5 bases). CDR1 is SGHTA, CDR2 FQGNSA, per germline. CDR3 size: 15 residues. V shed 4 bases and J shed 2 bases, with 11 bases lying between them. The CDR3 region is CASSSAGKTNEKLFF. The CDR3 DNA is TGTGCCAGCAGCTCAGCAGGGAAGACTAATGAAAAACTGTTTTTT.

The CDR3 DNA reads as TGTGCCAGCAGTTTCGCAGGGCCCTCTGGAAACACCATATATTTT. It is translated as CASSFAGPSGNTIYF. J is TRBJ1-3 and V is TRBV12-3 or TRBV12-4, with a weak D call TRBD1 (5 bases). V lost 3 bases, J lost 0 bases, and 9 bases lay in between. This CDR3 is 15 amino acids long.

The chain employs TRBV30 and TRBJ1-4, with TRBD1 as a possible D gene (5 bases). The germline V and J ends were trimmed by 2 bases and 3 bases, with 19 bases remaining between them. Looked up from germline, CDR1 is GTSNPN and CDR2 is SVGIG (reference sequence). CDR3 length equals 17 residues. The CDR3 sequence: CAWSRIKIRDPNEKLFF. CDR3 nucleotides: TGTGCCTGGAGTCGAATAAAAATCCGGGACCCTAATGAAAAACTGTTTTTT. Supplemented by reference TRBV30 and TRBJ1-4, the full variable domain reads SQTIHQWPATLVQPVGSPLSLECTVEGTSNPNLYWYRQAAGRGLQLLFYSVGIGQISSEVPQNLSASRPQDRQFILSSKKLLLSDSGFYLCAWSRIKIRDPNEKLFFGSGTQLSVL.

The rearrangement uses TRBV20-1 and TRBJ1-3; D remains unclear. CDR1 is DFQATT and CDR2 is SNEGSKA in the germline V gene (reference sequence). The CDR3 covers 14 residues. Trimming took 6 bases from V and 0 from J, leaving 12 bases between them. The CDR3 sequence is CSALRLLSGNTIYF. CDR3 nucleotides: TGCAGTGCCCTTCGACTGCTCTCTGGAAACACCATATATTTT.

This clonotype has just a few counts. The chain employs TRBV9 and TRBJ1-4; TRBD1 matches at 7 bases. This CDR3 is 16 amino acids long. The V segment lost 0 bases and the J segment 5 bases; nucleotides outside the gene matches: 7. Germline V gene sequence: CDR1 SGDLS, CDR2 YYNGEE. This chain's CDR3 is CASSVGFRRGNEKLFF. The CDR3 DNA sequence: TGTGCCAGCAGCGTAGGATTCCGCAGGGGGAATGAAAAACTGTTTTTT.

A few counts support this clonotype. V gene TRBV6-1 combines with J gene TRBJ1-5; D is uncertain. Germline CDR1 reads MNHNS; CDR2 reads SASEGT. The V gene lost 1 base and the J gene lost 0 bases, with 13 bases spanning the gap. The CDR3 extends over 17 amino acids. The CDR3 bases are TGTGCCAGCAGTGAAGGACCTTATACCTATAGCAATCAGCCCCAGCATTTT. The encoded protein is CASSEGPYTYSNQPQHF.

This clonotype was recorded a few times. V is TRBV5-1 and J is TRBJ2-2; D is perhaps TRBD2 (6 bases). The CDR3 is 16 residues long. Trimming pared 0 bases from V and 5 bases from J, leaving 14 bases between. In germline, CDR1 is SGHRS, CDR2 YFSETQ. In nucleotides, the CDR3 is TGCGCCAGCAGCTTGGCCGGGGGACGAACGACCGGGGAGCTGTTTTTT. The encoded protein is CASSLAGGRTTGELFF.

A few counts support this clonotype. The J gene is TRBJ2-1, the V gene TRBV5-1; TRBD1 might be the D (5 bases). Trimming took off 2 bases at V and 7 bases at J, with 10 bases between the two ends. This CDR3 spans 13 amino acids. Germline CDR1 SGHRS, CDR2 YFSETQ. CDR3 in amino acids: CASSFRGLNEQFF. The CDR3 DNA sequence: TGCGCCAGCAGCTTTAGGGGTTTGAATGAGCAGTTCTTC.

This clonotype appeared a few times. The chain has TRBV7-9 and TRBJ2-2; TRBD2 aligns across 7 bases. Trimming removed 5 bases from V and 5 bases from J; junction bases left unmatched: 11. CDR3 length: 16 residues. CDR1 is SEHNR and CDR2 is FQNEAQ in the germline V gene (reference sequence). CDR3: CASSKPGLTSTGELFF. The CDR3 DNA is TGTGCCAGCAGCAAACCGGGACTAACCTCAACCGGGGAGCTGTTTTTT.

In its sample, this clonotype was seen a few times. The chain joins TRBV5-1 to TRBJ2-3; D perhaps matches TRBD2 (5 bases). The V gene's germline CDR1 is SGHRS and CDR2 YFSETQ. This CDR3 is 12 amino acids long. Trimming shortened V by 4 bases and J by 3 bases, and 6 bases separated the two germline ends. The CDR3 bases are TGCGCCAGCAGCGAGGGTACAGATACGCAGTATTTT. It yields the protein CASSEGTDTQYF.